This T cell receptor beta chain appears in the sequencing data of a study of shared clonotypes between healthy human individuals. CD45RO-negative, CCR7-selected cells formed the naive CD8 fraction, which excluded terminally differentiated effector memory CD45RA+ cells. TCRdb's table, derived via immunoSEQ multiplex PCR, lists solely in-frame clones and lacks some. The sample contains some 2.1 million clones, about 94% of which appear only once. The CDR3 extends over 14 amino acids. V shed 2 bases and J shed 0 bases, with 4 bases lying between them. The germline V gene has CDR1 MNHEY and CDR2 SVGAGI. J is TRBJ1-4 and V is TRBV6-5; D ambiguous. Sequencing input: naive CD8+ T cells from PBMCs. This TCR came from a man aged 18-30 years in good health. Some clones in this sample may be carry-over from other donors' samples. Here the CDR3 reads CASSYVSTNEKLFF. The CDR3 DNA reads as TGTGCCAGCAGTTACGTCTCAACTAATGAAAAACTGTTTTTT.